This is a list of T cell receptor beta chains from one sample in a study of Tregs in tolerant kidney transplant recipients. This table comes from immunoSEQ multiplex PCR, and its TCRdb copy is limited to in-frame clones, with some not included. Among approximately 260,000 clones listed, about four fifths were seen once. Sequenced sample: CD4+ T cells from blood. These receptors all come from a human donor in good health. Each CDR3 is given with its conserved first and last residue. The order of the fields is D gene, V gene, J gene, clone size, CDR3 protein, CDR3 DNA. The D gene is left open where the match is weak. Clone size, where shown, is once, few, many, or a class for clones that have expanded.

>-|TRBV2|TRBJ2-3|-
CASKVYGIGTDTQYF
TGTGCCAGCAAGGTGTATGGAATTGGCACAGATACGCAGTATTTT
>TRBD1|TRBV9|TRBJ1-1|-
CASSVGTGVRSNTEAFF
TGTGCCAGCAGCGTAGGCACAGGGGTAAGGTCGAACACTGAAGCTTTCTTT
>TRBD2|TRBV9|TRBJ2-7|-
CASSVRLAGRNEQYF
TGTGCCAGCAGCGTACGACTAGCGGGAAGGAACGAGCAGTACTTC
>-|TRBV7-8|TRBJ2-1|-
CASSLDGAGEQFF
TGTGCCAGCAGCTTAGACGGGGCCGGTGAGCAGTTCTTC
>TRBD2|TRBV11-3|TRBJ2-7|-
CASSLGGTSGRTYEQYF
TGTGCCAGCAGCTTAGGTGGGACTAGCGGGAGGACCTACGAGCAGTACTTC
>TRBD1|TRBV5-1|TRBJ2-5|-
CASSTEGQGEETQYF
TGCGCCAGCAGCACTGAGGGACAGGGCGAGGAGACCCAGTACTTC
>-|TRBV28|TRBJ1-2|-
CASNKGGDYGYTF
TGTGCCAGCAACAAAGGGGGAGACTATGGCTACACCTTC
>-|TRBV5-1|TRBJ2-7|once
CASSLAADGGTYEQYF
TGCGCCAGCAGCTTGGCGGCCGACGGGGGCACCTACGAGCAGTACTTC
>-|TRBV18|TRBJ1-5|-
CASSPGQLNQPQHF
TGTGCCAGCTCCCCGGGCCAGCTCAATCAGCCCCAGCATTTT
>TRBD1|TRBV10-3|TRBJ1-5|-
CAISDTQGDYSNQPQHF
TGTGCCATCAGTGATACACAGGGGGATTATAGCAATCAGCCCCAGCATTTT
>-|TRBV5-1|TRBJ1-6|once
CASSLDLQGNSPLHF
TGCGCCAGCAGCTTGGACCTACAGGGAAATTCACCCCTCCACTTT
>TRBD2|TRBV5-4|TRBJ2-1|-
CASSLTSGRDEQFF
TGTGCCAGCAGCTTGACTAGCGGGAGGGATGAGCAGTTCTTC
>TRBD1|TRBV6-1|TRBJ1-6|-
CASRQGIRYNSPLHF
TGTGCCAGCAGACAGGGGATTCGGTATAATTCACCCCTCCACTTT
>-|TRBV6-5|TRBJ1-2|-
CASRSGEGGYTF
TGTGCCAGCAGGTCAGGGGAGGGTGGCTACACCTTC
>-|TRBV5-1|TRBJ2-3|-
CASSLGQAASTDTQYF
TGCGCCAGCAGCTTGGGACAGGCAGCTAGCACAGATACGCAGTATTTT
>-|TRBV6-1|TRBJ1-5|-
CASSGHIDQPQHF
TGTGCCAGCAGTGGGCATATCGATCAGCCCCAGCATTTT
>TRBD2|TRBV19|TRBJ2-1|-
CASSIRLGLAGAPYNEQFF
TGTGCCAGTAGTATACGCCTGGGACTAGCGGGAGCCCCCTACAATGAGCAGTTCTTC
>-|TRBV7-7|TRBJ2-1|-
CASSLAGRGHNEQFF
TGTGCCAGCAGCTTAGCGGGACGGGGACACAATGAGCAGTTCTTC
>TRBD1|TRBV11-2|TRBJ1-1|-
CASSLPDRGYTEAFF
TGTGCCAGCAGCCTCCCCGACAGGGGGTATACTGAAGCTTTCTTT
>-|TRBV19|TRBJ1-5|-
CAGSRRGNQPQHF
TGTGCCGGGAGCAGGAGGGGTAATCAGCCCCAGCATTTT
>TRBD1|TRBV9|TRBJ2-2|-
CASSPSWDRGRSGELFF
TGTGCCAGCAGTCCCTCCTGGGACAGGGGTCGATCCGGGGAGCTGTTTTTT
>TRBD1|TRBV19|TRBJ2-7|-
CASSMRTGGIYEQYF
TGTGCCAGTAGCATGCGGACAGGGGGCATCTACGAGCAGTACTTC
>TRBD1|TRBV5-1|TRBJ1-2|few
CASSLGQGAVLFGYTF
TGCGCCAGCAGCTTGGGACAGGGGGCGGTATTGTTTGGCTACACCTTC
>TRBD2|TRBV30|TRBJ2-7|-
CAWRRTSGRGEQYF
TGTGCCTGGAGACGGACTAGCGGGAGGGGAGAGCAGTACTTC
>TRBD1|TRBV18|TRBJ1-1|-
CASSQGADNTEAFF
TGTGCCAGCTCACAGGGGGCGGACAACACTGAAGCTTTCTTT
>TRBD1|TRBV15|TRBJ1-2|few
CATSSNQGDLGYTF
TGTGCCACCAGCAGCAATCAGGGGGATTTAGGCTACACCTTC
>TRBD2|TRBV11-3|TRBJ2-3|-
CASSGPGTSSDTQYF
TGTGCCAGCAGCGGCCCGGGGACTAGCTCTGATACGCAGTATTTT
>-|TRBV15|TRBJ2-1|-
CATSTPYNEQFF
TGTGCCACCAGCACCCCCTACAATGAGCAGTTCTTC
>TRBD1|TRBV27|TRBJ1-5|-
CASSPDRGGRSNQPQHF
TGTGCCAGCAGTCCCGACAGGGGAGGGAGAAGCAATCAGCCCCAGCATTTT
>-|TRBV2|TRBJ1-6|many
CASEGTGGGGSPLHF
TGTGCCAGCGAGGGCACCGGGGGAGGCGGTTCACCCCTCCACTTT
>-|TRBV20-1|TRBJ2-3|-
CSADSRGTQYF
TGCAGTGCGGACTCGAGGGGTACGCAGTATTTT
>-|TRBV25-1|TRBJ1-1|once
CASSETRFSPTEAFF
TGTGCCAGCAGTGAAACCCGGTTTTCGCCCACTGAAGCTTTCTTT
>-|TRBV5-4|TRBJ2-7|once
CASSRLIVGAGLPYEQYF
TGTGCCAGCAGTCGCCTAATAGTTGGGGCGGGATTACCCTACGAGCAGTACTTC
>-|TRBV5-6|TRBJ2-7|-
CASSLSAGALSREQYF
TGTGCCAGCAGCTTGTCGGCAGGGGCCCTCTCGCGCGAGCAGTACTTC
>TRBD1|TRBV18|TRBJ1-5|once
CASSPRTGNQPQHF
TGTGCCAGCTCACCGAGGACAGGGAATCAGCCCCAGCATTTT
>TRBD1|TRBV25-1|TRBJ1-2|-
CASSPGQGVYGYTF
TGTGCCAGCAGCCCGGGACAGGGAGTTTATGGCTACACCTTC
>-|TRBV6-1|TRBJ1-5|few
CASSGLAGPSNQPQHF
TGTGCCAGCAGTGGTTTAGCGGGGCCTAGCAATCAGCCCCAGCATTTT
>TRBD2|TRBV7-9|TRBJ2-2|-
CASSPYSGGNTGELFF
TGTGCCAGCAGCCCATATAGCGGGGGGAACACCGGGGAGCTGTTTTTT
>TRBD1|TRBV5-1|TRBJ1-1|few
CASSRSGGQPNTEAFF
TGCGCCAGCAGCCGTTCAGGGGGGCAACCAAACACTGAAGCTTTCTTT
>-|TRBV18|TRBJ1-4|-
CASSPRSGFGLNEKLFF
TGTGCCAGCTCACCACGGTCAGGTTTTGGGCTAAATGAAAAACTGTTTTTT
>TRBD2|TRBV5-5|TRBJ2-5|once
CASSVRLAGQETQYF
TGTGCCAGCAGCGTAAGACTAGCGGGCCAAGAGACCCAGTACTTC
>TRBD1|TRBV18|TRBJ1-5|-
CASSPLRNRGTHQPQHF
TGTGCCAGCTCACCTCTACGTAACAGGGGGACCCATCAGCCCCAGCATTTT